The clone carrying this T cell receptor (beta chain) was counted a single time. The data derive from a study of blood T cell repertoires in COVID-19. About the research overall: Acute and convalescent COVID-19 samples came from the United States, Italy and Spain. Sample material is recorded as cDNA or gDNA derived from T cells, B-cell-depleted T cells, or PBMCs.

This CDR3 has 14 amino acids. Source study methods: Amplification of reference gene primers provided the estimated nucleated cell counts. Repertoires were generated with immunoSEQ multiplex PCR, while TCRdb's copy carries only in-frame clones and drops some. Clone size and the V and J calls come from that table; the DNA yielded D and trimming. This table has some 220,000 clones, 80% to 85% appearing once. The rearrangement joins TRBV21-1 to TRBJ1-2; the D call in the table, TRBD1, was not verified against the DNA. TRBV21-1 is a pseudogene locus. The clonotype originates from a woman in her 30s who had recovered from COVID-19. Sequenced input: peripheral blood. The CDR3 sequence: CASRRTVNNYGYTF. CDR3 DNA sequence: TGTGCCAGCAGAAGGACAGTGAATAACTATGGCTACACCTTC.